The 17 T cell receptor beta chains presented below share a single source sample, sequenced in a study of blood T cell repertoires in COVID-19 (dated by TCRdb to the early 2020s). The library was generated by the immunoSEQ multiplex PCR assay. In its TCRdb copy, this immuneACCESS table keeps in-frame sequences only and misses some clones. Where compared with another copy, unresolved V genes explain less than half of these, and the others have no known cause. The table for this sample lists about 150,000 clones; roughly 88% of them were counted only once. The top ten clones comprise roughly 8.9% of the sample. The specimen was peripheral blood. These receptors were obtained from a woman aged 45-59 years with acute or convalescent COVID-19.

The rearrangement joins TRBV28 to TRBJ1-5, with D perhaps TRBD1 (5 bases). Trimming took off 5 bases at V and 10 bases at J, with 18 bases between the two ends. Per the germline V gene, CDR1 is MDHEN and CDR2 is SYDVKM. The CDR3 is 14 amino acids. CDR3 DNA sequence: TGTGCCAGCAGTGACCGGGGGACCCTCGGACCCCAGCATTTT. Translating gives CASSDRGTLGPQHF. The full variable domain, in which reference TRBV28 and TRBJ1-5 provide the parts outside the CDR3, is DVKVTQSSRYLVKRTGEKVFLECVQDMDHENMFWYRQDPGLGLRLIYFSYDVKMKEKGDIPEGYSVSREKKERFSLILESASTNQTSMYLCASSDRGTLGPQHFGDGTRLSIL.

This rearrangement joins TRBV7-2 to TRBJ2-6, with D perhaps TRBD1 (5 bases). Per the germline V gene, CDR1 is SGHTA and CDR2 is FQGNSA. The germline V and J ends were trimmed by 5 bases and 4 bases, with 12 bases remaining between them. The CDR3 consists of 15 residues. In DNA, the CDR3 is TGTGCCAGCAGCCCCCAGGGTTACGGGGCCAACGTCCTGACTTTC. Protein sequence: CASSPQGYGANVLTF.

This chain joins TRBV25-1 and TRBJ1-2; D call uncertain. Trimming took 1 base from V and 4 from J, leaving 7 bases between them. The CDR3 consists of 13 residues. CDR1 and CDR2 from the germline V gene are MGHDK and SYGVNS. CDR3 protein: CASSELYSYGYTF. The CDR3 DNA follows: TGTGCCAGCAGTGAATTGTACAGCTATGGCTACACCTTC.

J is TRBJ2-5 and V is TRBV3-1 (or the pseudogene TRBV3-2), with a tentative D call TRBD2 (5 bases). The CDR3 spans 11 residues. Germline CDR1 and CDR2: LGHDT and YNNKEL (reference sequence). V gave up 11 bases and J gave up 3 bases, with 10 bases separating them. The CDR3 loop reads CASRVEETQYF. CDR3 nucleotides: TGTGCCTCGAGGGTCGAAGAGACCCAGTACTTC.

CDR3 residues: CASSLGLYSNQPQHF. The CDR3 coding sequence is TGTGCCAGCAGCTTAGGACTGTATAGCAATCAGCCCCAGCATTTT. J is TRBJ1-5 and V is TRBV7-2, with no clear D. CDR3 length: 15 residues. Germline CDR1 and CDR2: SGHTA and FQGNSA. Trimming cost V 1 base and J 0 bases, with 7 bases left between them.

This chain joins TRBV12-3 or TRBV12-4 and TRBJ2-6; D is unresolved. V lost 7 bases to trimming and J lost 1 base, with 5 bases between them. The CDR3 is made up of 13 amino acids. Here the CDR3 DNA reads TGTGCCAGCACATTGTCTGGGGCCAACGTCCTGACTTTC. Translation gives CASTLSGANVLTF.

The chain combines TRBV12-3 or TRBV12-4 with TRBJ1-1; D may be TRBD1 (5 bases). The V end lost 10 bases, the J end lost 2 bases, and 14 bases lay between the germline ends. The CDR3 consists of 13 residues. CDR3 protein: CATWLQGNTEAFF. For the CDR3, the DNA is TGTGCCACCTGGCTCCAGGGTAACACTGAAGCTTTCTTT.

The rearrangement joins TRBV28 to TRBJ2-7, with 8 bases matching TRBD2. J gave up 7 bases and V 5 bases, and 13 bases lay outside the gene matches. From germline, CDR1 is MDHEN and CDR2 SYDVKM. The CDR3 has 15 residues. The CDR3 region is CASSVLAAIRAEQYF. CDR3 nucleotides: TGTGCCAGCAGTGTACTAGCGGCTATAAGGGCGGAGCAGTACTTC.

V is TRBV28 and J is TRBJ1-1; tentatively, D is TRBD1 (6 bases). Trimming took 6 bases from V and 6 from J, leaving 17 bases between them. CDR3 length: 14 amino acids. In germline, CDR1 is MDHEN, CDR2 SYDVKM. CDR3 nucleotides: TGTGCCAGCAGGAGGGCGCAACAGGGTTCTGAAGCTTTCTTT. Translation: CASRRAQQGSEAFF.

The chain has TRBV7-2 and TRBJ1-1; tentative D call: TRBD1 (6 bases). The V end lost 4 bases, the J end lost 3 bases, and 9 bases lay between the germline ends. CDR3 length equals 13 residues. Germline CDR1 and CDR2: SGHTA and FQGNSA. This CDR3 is CASSSQGHTEAFF. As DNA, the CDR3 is TGTGCCAGCAGCTCGCAGGGGCACACTGAAGCTTTCTTT.

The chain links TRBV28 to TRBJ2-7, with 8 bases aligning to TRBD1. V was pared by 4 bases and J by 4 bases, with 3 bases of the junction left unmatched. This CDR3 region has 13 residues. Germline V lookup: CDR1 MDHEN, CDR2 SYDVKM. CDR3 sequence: CASSSGGKYEQYF. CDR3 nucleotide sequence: TGTGCCAGCAGTTCAGGGGGCAAATACGAGCAGTACTTC.

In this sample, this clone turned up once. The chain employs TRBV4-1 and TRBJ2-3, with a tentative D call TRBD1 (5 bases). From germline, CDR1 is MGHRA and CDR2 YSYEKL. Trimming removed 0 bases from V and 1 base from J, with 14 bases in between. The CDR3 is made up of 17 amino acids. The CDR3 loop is CASSQDPVGHGTDTQYF. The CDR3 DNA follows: TGCGCCAGCAGCCAAGATCCAGTAGGACATGGCACAGATACGCAGTATTTT.

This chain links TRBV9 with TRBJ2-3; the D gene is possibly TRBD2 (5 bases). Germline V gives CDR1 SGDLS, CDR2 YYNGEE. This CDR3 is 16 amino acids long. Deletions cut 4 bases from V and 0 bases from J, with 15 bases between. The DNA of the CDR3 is TGTGCCAGCAGCCCCCGGTTATCGGGGAGCACAGATACGCAGTATTTT. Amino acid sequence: CASSPRLSGSTDTQYF.

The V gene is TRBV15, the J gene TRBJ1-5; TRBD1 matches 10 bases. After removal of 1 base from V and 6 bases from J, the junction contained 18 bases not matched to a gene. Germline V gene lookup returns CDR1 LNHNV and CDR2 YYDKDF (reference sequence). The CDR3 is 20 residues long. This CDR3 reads CATSRAGTGEGLLFSQPQHF. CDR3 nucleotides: TGTGCCACCAGCAGAGCGGGGACAGGGGAAGGATTGTTGTTTAGTCAGCCCCAGCATTTT.

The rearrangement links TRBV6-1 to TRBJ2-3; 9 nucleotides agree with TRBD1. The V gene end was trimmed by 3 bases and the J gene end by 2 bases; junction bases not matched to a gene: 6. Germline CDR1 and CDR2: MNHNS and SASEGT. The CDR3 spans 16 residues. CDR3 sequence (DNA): TGTGCCAGCAGTGAGGGGACAGGGAGAGTCACAGATACGCAGTATTTT. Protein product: CASSEGTGRVTDTQYF.

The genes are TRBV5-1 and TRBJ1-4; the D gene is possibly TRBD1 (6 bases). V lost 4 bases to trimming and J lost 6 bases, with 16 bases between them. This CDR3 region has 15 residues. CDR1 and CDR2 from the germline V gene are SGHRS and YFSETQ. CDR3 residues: CASSHQGGADEKLFF. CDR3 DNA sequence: TGCGCCAGCAGCCATCAAGGGGGGGCGGATGAAAAACTGTTTTTT.

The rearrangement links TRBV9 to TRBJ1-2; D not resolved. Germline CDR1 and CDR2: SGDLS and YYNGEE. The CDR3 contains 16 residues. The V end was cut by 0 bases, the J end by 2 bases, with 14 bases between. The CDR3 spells CASSVASPTPNYGYTF. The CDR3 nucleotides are TGTGCCAGCAGCGTAGCCTCCCCGACACCGAACTATGGCTACACCTTC.